The rows below give T cell receptor beta chains drawn from one sample of a study of OX40 agonist ivuxolimab in advanced cancers. This table comes from immunoSEQ multiplex PCR, and its TCRdb copy is limited to in-frame clones, with some not included. The sample lists some 100,000 clones, just over 90% occurring once. The source material was CD4+ or CD8+ T cells sorted from blood, sampled in a trial of the OX40 agonist ivuxolimab. The source is an adult with an advanced solid tumor such as melanoma, head and neck, liver or kidney cancer. Both conserved end residues are part of each CDR3. Each record gives: J gene, V gene, D gene, clone size, CDR3 protein, CDR3 DNA. A D gene is named only where the DNA matches it firmly. For some rows the clone size is stated as once, few or many, or as a class when expanded; others skip it.

TRBJ2-1 TRBV2 - - CASSERGGHRNEQFF TGTGCCAGCAGTGAACGCGGGGGACATAGGAATGAGCAGTTCTTC
TRBJ2-5 TRBV9 - - CASSTRRGTQYF TGTGCCAGCAGCACCCGAAGGGGCACCCAGTACTTC
TRBJ1-2 TRBV7-2 TRBD1 - CASSQRQGRGAIGYTF TGTGCCAGCAGCCAAAGACAGGGCAGGGGGGCTATCGGCTACACCTTC
TRBJ1-2 TRBV9 - - CASSPRDANYGYTF TGTGCCAGCAGCCCGCGGGACGCCAACTATGGCTACACCTTC
TRBJ2-5 TRBV5-5 TRBD2 - CASSFVLLAGGQETQYF TGTGCCAGCAGCTTCGTACTACTAGCGGGAGGGCAAGAGACCCAGTACTTC
TRBJ2-5 TRBV6-6 - - CASMRATKETQYF TGTGCCAGCATGAGGGCTACCAAAGAGACCCAGTACTTC
TRBJ2-1 TRBV6-5 TRBD1 - CASRQTGDFYNEQFF TGTGCCAGCAGACAGACAGGGGACTTCTACAATGAGCAGTTCTTC
TRBJ2-7 TRBV11-3 - - CASSLGASPYEQYF TGTGCCAGCAGCTTAGGGGCTAGCCCCTACGAGCAGTACTTC
TRBJ2-2 TRBV28 - - CASRDLGTMSYNTGELFF TGTGCCAGCAGGGATTTGGGGACCATGTCCTACAACACCGGGGAGCTGTTTTTT
TRBJ2-3 TRBV5-1 - - CASSILTGLRTDTQYF TGCGCCAGCAGCATCCTTACAGGTCTCCGCACAGATACGCAGTATTTT
TRBJ2-1 TRBV27 - - CASSPNRANEQFF TGTGCCAGCAGTCCCAACAGGGCCAATGAGCAGTTCTTC
TRBJ2-1 TRBV10-3 TRBD2 - CAISPGLDNEQFF TGTGCCATCAGCCCCGGACTAGACAATGAGCAGTTCTTC
TRBJ2-7 TRBV7-2 - - CASSGSVLENGEQYF TGTGCCAGCAGCGGCTCCGTTTTAGAGAATGGCGAGCAGTACTTC
TRBJ2-1 TRBV7-9 - - CASTSSGVSYNEQFF TGTGCCAGCACATCATCGGGGGTTTCCTACAATGAGCAGTTCTTC
TRBJ2-2 TRBV6-1 TRBD2 - CASSVRLAGPINTGELFF TGTGCCAGCAGTGTTCGCCTAGCGGGACCAATAAACACCGGGGAGCTGTTTTTT
TRBJ2-1 TRBV6-1 - - CAARGVTNEQFF TGTGCCGCGAGGGGGGTTACCAATGAGCAGTTCTTC
TRBJ1-2 TRBV6-5 - - CASSYSGRTGNYGYTF TGTGCCAGCAGTTACTCAGGACGCACAGGGAACTATGGCTACACCTTC
TRBJ2-1 TRBV9 - - CASSVAIASNNEQFF TGTGCCAGCAGCGTAGCAATAGCGTCCAACAATGAGCAGTTCTTC
TRBJ1-6 TRBV27 TRBD1 - CASSLQPPGQGYSPLHF TGTGCCAGCAGTTTGCAACCTCCGGGACAGGGCTATTCACCCCTCCACTTT
TRBJ2-4 TRBV5-1 - - CASSSQGTKNIQYF TGCGCCAGCAGCTCCCAGGGTACCAAAAACATTCAGTACTTC
TRBJ1-4 TRBV5-5 - - CASSSTPATNEKLFF TGTGCCAGCAGCTCGACGCCGGCAACTAATGAAAAACTGTTTTTT
TRBJ2-3 TRBV6-5 TRBD2 - CASSIAGGPVDTQYF TGTGCCAGCAGTATAGCGGGAGGGCCGGTAGATACGCAGTATTTT
TRBJ1-2 TRBV5-4 TRBD1 few CASSLGGGVEGYTF TGTGCCAGCAGCTTGGGAGGGGGCGTAGAAGGCTACACCTTC
TRBJ1-2 TRBV7-9 - - CASSLVVGSGDYGYTF TGTGCCAGCAGCTTAGTGGTCGGGTCGGGGGATTATGGCTACACCTTC
TRBJ1-5 TRBV7-8 TRBD1 - CASSLSRTGKNQPQHF TGTGCCAGCAGCCTCAGCAGGACAGGGAAAAATCAGCCCCAGCATTTT
TRBJ2-2 TRBV19 - - CASSPGANTGELFF TGTGCCAGTAGTCCAGGGGCGAACACCGGGGAGCTGTTTTTT
TRBJ2-3 TRBV7-9 - - CASSLGPGYSTDTQYF TGTGCCAGCAGCTTAGGGCCAGGGTATAGCACAGATACGCAGTATTTT
TRBJ2-7 TRBV5-5 - few CASSWDGTSYEQYF TGTGCCAGCAGCTGGGACGGAACTTCCTACGAGCAGTACTTC
TRBJ2-2 TRBV5-1 - once CASSLVGNTGELFF TGCGCCAGCAGCTTGGTAGGGAACACCGGGGAGCTGTTTTTT
TRBJ2-7 TRBV2 TRBD1 - CASRDRGLAGEYEQYF TGTGCCAGCCGGGACAGGGGGCTAGCGGGAGAGTACGAGCAGTACTTC
TRBJ1-6 TRBV6-5 TRBD1 - CASSYEGGSPLHF TGTGCCAGCAGTTACGAAGGGGGCTCACCCCTCCACTTT
TRBJ1-4 TRBV2 - - CASSGQGRATNEKLFF TGTGCCAGCAGCGGGCAGGGAAGGGCAACTAATGAAAAACTGTTTTTT
TRBJ1-4 TRBV5-5 TRBD1 once CASSFTGGNEKLFF TGTGCCAGCAGCTTCACAGGGGGAAATGAAAAACTGTTTTTT
TRBJ2-3 TRBV5-1 - - CASSLALGHTQYF TGCGCCAGCAGCTTGGCCCTTGGTCATACGCAGTATTTT
TRBJ2-1 TRBV11-1 TRBD2 - CASSRLAGLNYNEQFF TGTGCCAGCAGCCGACTAGCGGGACTCAACTACAATGAGCAGTTCTTC
TRBJ1-1 TRBV4-2 - - CASRHGEWMGAFF TGTGCCAGCCGACATGGTGAGTGGATGGGGGCTTTCTTT
TRBJ2-1 TRBV11-3 TRBD2 - CASSQLAGAGEQFF TGTGCCAGCAGCCAACTAGCGGGAGCGGGTGAGCAGTTCTTC
TRBJ2-2 TRBV2 - - CASSGDGRTGELFF TGTGCCAGCAGTGGGGATGGCAGGACCGGGGAGCTGTTTTTT
TRBJ2-3 TRBV6-5 TRBD1 - CASSYSSGQGRYTQYF TGTGCCAGCAGTTACTCCTCCGGACAGGGGAGATATACGCAGTATTTT
TRBJ2-3 TRBV10-2 - - CASSDPASSTDTQYF TGCGCCAGCAGTGACCCTGCCTCTAGCACAGATACGCAGTATTTT